The clone carrying this T cell receptor (beta chain) was observed a handful of times. The antigen is unknown. CDR3 length: 13 residues. Germline CDR1 SQVTM, CDR2 ANQGSEA. J gave up 5 bases and V 8 bases, and 9 bases lay outside the gene matches. The entry originates in a study of T cells after yellow fever vaccination. Broader study findings: Only a small proportion of the clonotypes turned up in both the CD4 and the CD8 compartments, likely arising from convergent recombination. Among primary-vaccination clones, most reappeared after the booster, at approximately 96% for CD4 and about 90% for CD8.

Template switching with 5'RACE generated the TCR cDNA and added a universal primer site and UMIs. TCRdb reprocessed the 5' RACE reads with MiXCR, giving one entry per CDR3 protein. The repertoire includes some 500,000 distinct CDR3 sequences, 13% of them detected once, and roughly an eighth sits in the top ten. V is TRBV29-1 and J is TRBJ2-5; 9 bases are a match to TRBD2. The sequenced sample was PBMCs, obtained on the day of the yellow fever booster vaccination. The clonotype comes from a young man who received the YFV17D yellow fever vaccine. The CDR3 nucleotides are TGCAGCCGCATAGGGGCGGGAGGGGAGACCCAGTACTTC. Translation: CSRIGAGGETQYF.